This T cell receptor beta chain was found in a study of regulatory T cells in long-lasting Graves disease. Study-wide points: Newly diagnosed disease favored TRBV20-1 and TRBJ2-1 over persistent disease. Researchers reported studying only peripheral blood, not thyroid tissue.

On this clonotype itself: Its antigen remains unidentified.

Sequencing libraries for TCR beta were prepared with iRepertoire HTBI primers and Arm-PCR of CDR3 regions. TCRdb fed the multiplex PCR reads into MiXCR, producing one record per CDR3 protein. The sample yields around 450,000 distinct CDR3 sequences, 14% to 15% seen once. Time point denoted: newly diagnosed GD, antithyroid drugs for less than 3 months. PBMC-derived RNA was used for the TCR library. Trimming cost V 7 bases and J 3 bases; bases outside gene matches: 6. The CDR3 is 13 residues long. Germline loops: CDR1 SQVTM, CDR2 ANQGSEA. These data were also filed under a second study, of T cells in Graves' hyperthyroidism and ophthalmopathy. That publication notes: Among the patients, aged 18 to 65, hyperthyroidism was newly diagnosed and had lasted under 2 months.

V and J are TRBV29-1 and TRBJ2-3; 8 nucleotides line up with TRBD2. The source is a woman under 40 with Graves disease. The source material was peripheral blood mononuclear cells (PBMCs), sampled at new diagnosis, from a patient treated with antithyroid drugs. Here the CDR3 reads CSARLATTDTQYF. The DNA for the CDR3 is TGCAGCGCCCGACTAGCGACGACAGATACGCAGTATTTT.